What follows describes a single T cell receptor beta chain. This receptor's antigen is unknown. Within one base of it there is no much larger clone, and no base qualities were kept. The sample originates from a study of blood T cells in healthy people across ages (dated by TCRdb to the mid-2010s). For context, the study as a whole: Template switching captured roughly one uniquely barcoded TCR beta cDNA molecule per two T cells in model experiments. The study analyzed two additional independent replicas of 1 million unique cDNA reads from the same blood draw for two donors, one aged 18 to 29 and one aged 80 or older. Donors were grouped into four age groups: young (average 16 years), middle-aged (under 40), aged (about 60) and long-lived (82). To avoid experimental bias, donors of different ages were distributed randomly across sequencing lanes. Using deep sequencing normalized with unique cDNA molecular identifiers, the study measured how TCR beta repertoire diversity changes with age.

Library generation was performed with 5' RACE. The sequencing machine was an Illumina HiSeq 2500. A second PCR of roughly 6 to 12 cycles was run with a J-beta primer mix and a sample-barcoded 5' primer. A unique molecular identifier was introduced onto each TCR beta cDNA molecule by a template-switch 5' adaptor carrying 12 random nucleotides. Each sample yielded at least 3 million CDR3-containing paired-end reads. The Mint cDNA synthesis kit, primed by a TRBC-specific oligonucleotide, was used to synthesize first-strand cDNA from all RNA. Following uracil-DNA glycosylase treatment, all cDNA underwent a first 18-cycle PCR with the universal primers M1SS and BC2_uni_R. Per the source publication's procedure: For normalization, 1 million high-quality reads were randomly selected from each sample, with every read carrying a distinct molecular identifier. Instead of being binned into consensus sequences, reads with shared molecular identifiers were discarded. MiTCR, set to a Q25 quality threshold and the strictest error-elimination algorithm, was used for CDR3 identification, clonotype clustering and error correction. A nonparametric unseen species model with Euler transformation was used to estimate a lower bound on total TCR beta diversity. Through fastp at Q25 and MiXCR, TCRdb rebuilt clones from the public reads, retaining in-frame beta chains. CDR3 protein sequences are deduplicated, and each keeps its most common genes and DNA. The V and J calls come from TCRdb's annotation, not from the publication. Here the sample has 710,000 or so distinct CDR3 sequences; 32% occur a single time. In total, the top ten clones hold 15% of the sample.

The junction shows trimming of 4 bases on V and 2 bases on J, plus 10 bases between the germline ends. The CDR3, cysteine through phenylalanine, is 14 amino acids long. The DNA shown is the 42-base CDR3, in frame from base 1. As encoded in the germline V gene (reference sequence), CDR1 is LNHNV while CDR2 is YYDKDF. Overall study outcomes, separate from this receptor: Donor CMV infection status was unknown, potentially confounding age-related changes in expanded clonotypes. Conclusive comparison of naive and antigen-experienced compartments was prevented by the profiling of bulk unsorted PBMCs. Observed TCR beta diversity per million T cells fell roughly linearly with age, and a significant reduction was already apparent by age approximately 41. The long-lived group showed more naive CD4+ T cells, fewer expanded clones and increased TCR diversity than the aged group, suggesting age selection. A strong correlation was found between observed TCR beta diversity and the percentage of naive T cells measured by flow cytometry. Estimates of total diversity from one million sequenced T cells were regarded as lower bounds and underestimates.

The donors were some 36 Caucasian individuals from Russia, aged roughly 6 to 100 years, who were systemically healthy. Each donor gave roughly 11 milliliters of peripheral blood, drawn into EDTA-treated Vacutainer tubes. Ficoll-Paque density-gradient centrifugation was used to isolate PBMCs, with at least 6 million obtained per sample. Trizol reagent was used to extract total RNA from PBMCs, with at least 5.5 micrograms per sample. The percentages of naive CD45RAhigh/CD27high T cells were determined by flow cytometry on a PBMC aliquot from every donor. The clonotype originates from a woman aged 80 or over in good health. Donor details come from another sample of the same person, matched by shared clones. Specimen: blood. The rearranged segments are TRBV15 and TRBJ2-3; the D gene is perhaps TRBD2, from 5 matching bases. CDR3 loop: CATSNEGPTDTQYF. Read as DNA, the sequence is TGTGCCACCAGCAACGAGGGCCCCACAGATACGCAGTATTTT.